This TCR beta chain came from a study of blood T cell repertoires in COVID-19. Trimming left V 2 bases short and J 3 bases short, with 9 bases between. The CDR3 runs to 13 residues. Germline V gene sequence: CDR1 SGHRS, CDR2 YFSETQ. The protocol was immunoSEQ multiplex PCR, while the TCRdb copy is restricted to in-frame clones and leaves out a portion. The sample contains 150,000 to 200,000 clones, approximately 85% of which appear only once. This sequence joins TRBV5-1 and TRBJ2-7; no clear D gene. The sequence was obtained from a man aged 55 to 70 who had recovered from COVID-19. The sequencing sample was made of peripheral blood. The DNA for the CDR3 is TGCGCCAGCAGCTTAACCTACCACTACGAGCAGTACTTC. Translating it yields CASSLTYHYEQYF.